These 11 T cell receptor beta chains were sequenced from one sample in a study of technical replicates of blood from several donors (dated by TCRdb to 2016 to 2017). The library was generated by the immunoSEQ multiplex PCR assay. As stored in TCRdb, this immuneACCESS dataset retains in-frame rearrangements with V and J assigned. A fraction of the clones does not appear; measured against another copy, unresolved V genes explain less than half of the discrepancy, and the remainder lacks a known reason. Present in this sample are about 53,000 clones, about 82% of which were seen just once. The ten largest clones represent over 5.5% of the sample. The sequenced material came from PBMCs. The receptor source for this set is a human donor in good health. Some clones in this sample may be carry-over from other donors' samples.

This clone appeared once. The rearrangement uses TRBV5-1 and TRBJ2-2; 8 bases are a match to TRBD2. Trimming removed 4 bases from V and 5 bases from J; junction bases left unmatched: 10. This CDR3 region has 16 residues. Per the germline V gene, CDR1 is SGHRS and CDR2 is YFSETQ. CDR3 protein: CASSKSPGLGTGELFF. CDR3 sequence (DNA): TGCGCCAGCAGCAAAAGCCCGGGACTAGGAACCGGGGAGCTGTTTTTT.

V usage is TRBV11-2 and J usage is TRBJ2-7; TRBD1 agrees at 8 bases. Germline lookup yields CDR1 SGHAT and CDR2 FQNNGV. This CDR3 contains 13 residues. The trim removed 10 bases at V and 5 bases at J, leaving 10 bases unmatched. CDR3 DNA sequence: TGTGCCACCGCGGACAGGGATCCCCACGAGCAGTACTTC. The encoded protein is CATADRDPHEQYF.

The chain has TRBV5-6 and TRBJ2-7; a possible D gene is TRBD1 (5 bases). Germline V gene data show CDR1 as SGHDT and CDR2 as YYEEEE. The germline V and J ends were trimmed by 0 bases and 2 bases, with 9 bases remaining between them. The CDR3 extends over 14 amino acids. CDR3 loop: CASSLVVGAYEQYF. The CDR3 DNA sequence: TGTGCCAGCAGCTTGGTGGTAGGGGCCTACGAGCAGTACTTC.

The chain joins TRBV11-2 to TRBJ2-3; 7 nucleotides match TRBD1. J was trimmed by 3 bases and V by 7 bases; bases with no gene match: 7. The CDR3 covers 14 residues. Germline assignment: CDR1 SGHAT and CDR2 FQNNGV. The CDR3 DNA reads TGTGCCAGCACCCAGGGGGATGGGACAGATACGCAGTATTTT. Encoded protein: CASTQGDGTDTQYF.

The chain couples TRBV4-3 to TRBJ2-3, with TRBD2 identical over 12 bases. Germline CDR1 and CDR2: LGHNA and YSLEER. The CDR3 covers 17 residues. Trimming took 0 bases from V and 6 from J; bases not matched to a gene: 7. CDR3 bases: TGCGCCAGCAGCCAAGATCAGTCCACTAGCGGGAGGGATACGCAGTATTTT. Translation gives CASSQDQSTSGRDTQYF.

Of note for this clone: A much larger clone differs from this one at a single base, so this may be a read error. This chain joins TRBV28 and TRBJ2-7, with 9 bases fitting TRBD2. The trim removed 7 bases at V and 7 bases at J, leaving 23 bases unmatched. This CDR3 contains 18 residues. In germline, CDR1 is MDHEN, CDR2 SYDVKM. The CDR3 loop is CASIWASGALGPMEEQYF. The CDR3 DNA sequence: TGTGCCAGCATCTGGGCTAGCGGGGCCCTGGGGCCTATGGAGGAGCAGTACTTC. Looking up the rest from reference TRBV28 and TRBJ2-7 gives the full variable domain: DVKVTQSSRYLVKRTGEKVFLECVQDMDHENMFWYRQDPGLGLRLIYFSYDVKMKEKGDIPEGYSVSREKKERFSLILESASTNQTSMYLCASIWASGALGPMEEQYFGPGTRLTVT.

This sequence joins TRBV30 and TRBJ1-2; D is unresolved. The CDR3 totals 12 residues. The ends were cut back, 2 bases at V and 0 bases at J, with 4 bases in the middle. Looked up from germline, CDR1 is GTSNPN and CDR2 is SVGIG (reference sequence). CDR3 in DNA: TGTGCCTGGAGTCTTACTAACTATGGCTACACCTTC. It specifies CAWSLTNYGYTF.

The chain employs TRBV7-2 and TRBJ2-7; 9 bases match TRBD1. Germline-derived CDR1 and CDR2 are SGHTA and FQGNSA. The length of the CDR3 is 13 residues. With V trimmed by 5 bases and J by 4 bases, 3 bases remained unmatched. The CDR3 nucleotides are TGTGCCAGCAGCCGGGACAGGGTATACGAGCAGTACTTC. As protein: CASSRDRVYEQYF.

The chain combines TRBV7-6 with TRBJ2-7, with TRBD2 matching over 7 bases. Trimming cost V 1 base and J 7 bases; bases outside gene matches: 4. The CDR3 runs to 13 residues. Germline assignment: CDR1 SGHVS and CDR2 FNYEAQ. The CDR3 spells CASSLEEGGEQYF. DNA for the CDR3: TGTGCCAGCAGCTTAGAGGAGGGAGGGGAGCAGTACTTC.

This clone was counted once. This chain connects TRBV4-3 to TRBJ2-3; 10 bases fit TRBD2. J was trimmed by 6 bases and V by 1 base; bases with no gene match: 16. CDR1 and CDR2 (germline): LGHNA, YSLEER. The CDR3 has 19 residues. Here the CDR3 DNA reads TGCGCCAGCAGCCAAGTCGCCCGGGGCCTAGCGGGGGACCTGGATACGCAGTATTTT. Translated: CASSQVARGLAGDLDTQYF.

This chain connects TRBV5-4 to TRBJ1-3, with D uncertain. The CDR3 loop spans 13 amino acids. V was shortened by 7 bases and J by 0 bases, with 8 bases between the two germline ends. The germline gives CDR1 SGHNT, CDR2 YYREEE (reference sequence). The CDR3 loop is CASGGPSGNTIYF. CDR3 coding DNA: TGTGCCAGCGGAGGACCCTCTGGAAACACCATATATTTT. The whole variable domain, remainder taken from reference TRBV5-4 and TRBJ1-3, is ETGVTQSPTHLIKTRGQQVTLRCSSQSGHNTVSWYQQALGQGPQFIFQYYREEENGRGNFPPRFSGLQFPNYSSELNVNALELDDSALYLCASGGPSGNTIYFGEGSWLTVV.